The 25 T cell receptor beta chains below were found in one sample sequenced in a study of blood T cell repertoires in COVID-19. The protocol was immunoSEQ multiplex PCR, while the TCRdb copy is restricted to in-frame clones and leaves out a portion. Of around 260,000 clones in the sample, about 87% were seen once. The sample comprised peripheral blood. The source of these receptors is a woman aged 55-70 years with COVID-19, enrolled during active disease.

Regarding this clone: The junction departs from the called germline gene at one end, perhaps through a read error. The chain couples TRBV7-3 to TRBJ2-5; 8 nucleotides match TRBD2. There are 13 residues in the CDR3. Germline V lookup: CDR1 SGHTA, CDR2 FQGTGA. The CDR3 coding sequence is TGTGCCAGCAGCTTCAGCGGGAGAGAGCCCCAGTACTTC. It codes for CASSFSGREPQYF.

The chain recombines TRBV28 with TRBJ1-1, with 7 bases fitting TRBD1. The CDR3 runs to 15 residues. V lost 3 bases to trimming and J lost 2 bases; unmatched junction nucleotides: 6. Germline V lookup: CDR1 MDHEN, CDR2 SYDVKM. The CDR3 loop reads CASSLTGFINTEAFF. The CDR3 DNA reads as TGTGCCAGCAGTTTGACAGGGTTTATTAACACTGAAGCTTTCTTT.

The chain links TRBV4-3 to TRBJ2-1; 7 bases fit TRBD2. The CDR3 spans 15 residues. Losses at the gene ends were 6 bases for V and 3 bases for J; bases not matched to a gene: 8. The V gene's germline CDR1 is LGHNA and CDR2 YSLEER. In DNA, the CDR3 is TGCGCCAGCAGTCAATTTAGCGGGTTCTACAATGAGCAGTTCTTC. It translates to CASSQFSGFYNEQFF.

The CDR3 protein is CASSLGATDNEQFF. The CDR3 DNA reads TGCGCCAGCAGCTTGGGGGCGACGGACAATGAGCAGTTCTTC. The V gene is TRBV5-1, the J gene TRBJ2-1; unclear D gene. CDR3 size: 14 residues. Per germline, CDR1 SGHRS and CDR2 YFSETQ. With 0 bases removed from V and 5 bases from J, the gap between germline ends came to 9 bases.

This chain links TRBV19 with TRBJ1-1; D is possibly TRBD1 (5 bases). Germline V gene sequence: CDR1 LNHDA, CDR2 SQIVND (reference sequence). The CDR3 has 13 residues. Trimming took 2 bases from V and 5 from J, leaving 9 bases between them. CDR3 loop: CASSIRRGTEAFF. CDR3 nucleotide sequence: TGTGCCAGTAGTATACGAAGGGGAACTGAAGCTTTCTTT.

J is TRBJ2-7 and V is TRBV6-2 or TRBV6-3; D is undetermined. The V end was cut by 6 bases, the J end by 6 bases, with 18 bases between. The CDR3 is made up of 14 amino acids. Germline CDR1 is MNHEY and CDR2 is SVGEGT. The CDR3 spells CASSKTSRFGEQYF. In DNA form, the CDR3 reads TGTGCCAGCAGCAAAACCTCGAGGTTTGGCGAGCAGTACTTC.

This rearrangement joins TRBV6-2 or TRBV6-3 to TRBJ1-4; 7 bases line up with TRBD1. The CDR3 loop spans 15 amino acids. The junction had 9 bases not matched to a gene; V was cut back by 4 bases and J by 7 bases. CDR1 is MNHEY, CDR2 SVGEGT, per germline. This chain's CDR3 is CASSFGQVGGEKLFF. DNA for the CDR3: TGTGCCAGCAGTTTCGGACAGGTGGGAGGTGAAAAACTGTTTTTT.

The rearrangement uses TRBV28 and TRBJ2-7; the match to TRBD1 covers 7 bases. V trimming: 6 bases; J trimming: 3 bases; junction bases outside the gene matches: 11. The CDR3 sequence is 15 residues long. Germline CDR1 MDHEN, CDR2 SYDVKM. The CDR3 protein is CASRTGSANNYEQYF. For the CDR3, the DNA is TGTGCCAGCAGGACAGGGTCAGCGAACAACTACGAGCAGTACTTC.

Only a few counts were recorded for this clone. This chain connects TRBV27 to TRBJ2-7; 7 bases are a match to TRBD1. The germline gives CDR1 MNHEY, CDR2 SMNVEV (reference sequence). The CDR3 runs to 15 residues. V shed 5 bases and J 3 bases; nucleotides not matched to a gene: 10. Here the CDR3 DNA reads TGTGCCAGCAGTAGGAAAGGGGACAGCCTCTACGAGCAGTACTTC. Its protein is CASSRKGDSLYEQYF.

The chain combines TRBV19 with TRBJ1-1; 9 nucleotides line up with TRBD1. The germline V gene encodes CDR1 LNHDA and CDR2 SQIVND (reference sequence). The ends lost 7 bases at V and 4 bases at J; junction bases unmatched: 4. CDR3 length: 13 residues. The CDR3 is CASKGQGATEAFF. The CDR3 DNA reads as TGTGCCAGTAAGGGACAGGGAGCCACTGAAGCTTTCTTT.

The V gene is TRBV6-5, the J gene TRBJ2-3, with TRBD1 as a possible D gene (6 bases). CDR1 is MNHEY, CDR2 SVGAGI, per germline. This CDR3 spans 16 amino acids. V was clipped by 1 base and J by 4 bases, with 15 bases between them. The CDR3 spells CASSYWQGSLADTQYF. For the CDR3, the DNA is TGTGCCAGCAGTTACTGGCAGGGGAGTTTGGCAGATACGCAGTATTTT.

V gene TRBV18 combines with J gene TRBJ1-1; 7 bases are shared with TRBD1. Germline values: CDR1 KGHSH, CDR2 LQKENI. V lost 10 bases to trimming and J lost 3 bases; unmatched junction nucleotides: 8. The CDR3 consists of 13 residues. CDR3 coding DNA: TGTGCCAACCGCCAGGGGGATGACACTGAAGCTTTCTTT. It is translated as CANRQGDDTEAFF.

The chain uses TRBV9 and TRBJ1-3, with D unclear. This CDR3 is 15 amino acids long. The germline V and J ends were trimmed by 4 bases and 0 bases, with 11 bases remaining between them. Germline V gene data show CDR1 as SGDLS and CDR2 as YYNGEE. CDR3 DNA: TGTGCCAGCAGCCAAGACTGGAGCTCTGGAAACACCATATATTTT. It is translated as CASSQDWSSGNTIYF.

The chain joins TRBV5-1 to TRBJ2-1, with TRBD2 matching 10 bases. Germline CDR1 reads SGHRS; CDR2 reads YFSETQ. V was pared by 1 base and J by 7 bases, with 2 bases of the junction left unmatched. The CDR3 runs to 14 residues. The CDR3 DNA follows: TGCGCCAGCAGCTTGTGGACTAGCGGAAATGAGCAGTTCTTC. Translation: CASSLWTSGNEQFF.

The chain is built from TRBV4-3 and TRBJ2-3; TRBD2 aligns across 12 bases. The CDR3 covers 16 residues. The germline CDR1 and CDR2 sequences are LGHNA and YSLEER. V gave up 4 bases and J gave up 4 bases; unmatched junction bases: 6. This chain's CDR3 is CASSLKTSGSSDTQYF. The CDR3 DNA reads as TGCGCCAGCAGCCTCAAGACTAGCGGGAGTTCAGATACGCAGTATTTT.

V gene TRBV6-5 combines with J gene TRBJ2-4; D is unresolved. The CDR3 consists of 15 residues. Trimming shortened V by 4 bases and J by 0 bases, and 10 bases separated the two germline ends. Germline-derived CDR1 and CDR2 are MNHEY and SVGAGI. CDR3 sequence: CASSSNRAAKNIQYF. DNA for the CDR3: TGTGCCAGCAGTTCTAACAGAGCAGCCAAAAACATTCAGTACTTC.

The chain combines TRBV24-1 with TRBJ2-7; 11 bases fit TRBD1. Germline CDR1 KGHDR, CDR2 SFDVKD. The CDR3 is 13 amino acids. Trimming took 9 bases from V and 5 from J; bases not matched to a gene: 5. The CDR3 is CATGTGGRDEQYF. The CDR3 DNA follows: TGTGCCACCGGGACAGGGGGTAGAGACGAGCAGTACTTC.

CDR3 nucleotides: TGTGCCAGCAGACCCACCCAGGGACAGACGCAGTATTTT. Translation gives CASRPTQGQTQYF. The chain joins TRBV28 to TRBJ2-3, with 7 bases fitting TRBD1. Germline assignment: CDR1 MDHEN and CDR2 SYDVKM. The CDR3 is 13 residues long. V shed 6 bases, J shed 9 bases, and the junction held 9 bases outside the gene matches. Variable domain in full (rest from reference TRBV28 and TRBJ2-3): DVKVTQSSRYLVKRTGEKVFLECVQDMDHENMFWYRQDPGLGLRLIYFSYDVKMKEKGDIPEGYSVSREKKERFSLILESASTNQTSMYLCASRPTQGQTQYFGPGTRLTVL.

A few counts support this clone. The chain joins TRBV7-3 to TRBJ2-2, with D perhaps TRBD1 (6 bases). V was pared by 0 bases and J by 4 bases, with 9 bases between. This CDR3 is 15 amino acids long. The germline V gene has CDR1 SGHTA and CDR2 FQGTGA. CDR3 protein: CASSLTQGSTGELFF. The CDR3 bases are TGTGCCAGCAGCTTAACACAGGGAAGCACCGGGGAGCTGTTTTTT.

The V and J genes are TRBV6-1 and TRBJ1-5; D is unclear. V was shortened by 1 base and J by 2 bases, with 9 bases between the two germline ends. The CDR3 covers 15 residues. Germline CDR1 is MNHNS and CDR2 is SASEGT. The CDR3 sequence: CASSEVGSGNQPQHF. In DNA form, the CDR3 reads TGTGCCAGCAGTGAAGTGGGCTCGGGCAATCAGCCCCAGCATTTT.

V is TRBV7-2 and J is TRBJ2-2; possible D gene TRBD2, 5 bases. CDR3 length equals 17 residues. Germline CDR1 is SGHTA and CDR2 is FQGNSA. Trimming took off 5 bases at V and 6 bases at J, with 22 bases between the two ends. Here the CDR3 reads CASSPLPGGSGPGELFF. CDR3 coding DNA: TGTGCCAGCAGCCCCCTCCCTGGCGGGTCAGGACCCGGGGAGCTGTTTTTT.

In its sample, this clone was seen once. Other DNA sequences of this sample code for an identical CDR3. The chain carries TRBV7-3 and TRBJ1-1, with D possibly being TRBD1 (5 bases). With 1 base removed from V and 5 bases from J, the gap between germline ends came to 11 bases. The germline gives CDR1 SGHTA, CDR2 FQGTGA. There are 14 residues in the CDR3. Here the CDR3 reads CASSLSGGATEAFF. CDR3 bases: TGTGCCAGCAGCTTAAGCGGTGGGGCTACTGAAGCTTTCTTT.

The chain uses TRBV6-2 or TRBV6-3 and TRBJ2-5; 12 bases fit TRBD2. CDR3 length: 17 amino acids. Germline V gene data show CDR1 as MNHEY and CDR2 as SVGEGT. Unmatched junction bases numbered 5, after V lost 2 bases and J lost 1 base. The CDR3 nucleotides read TGTGCCAGCAGTTACGGACTAGCGGGAAGCTTCCAAGAGACCCAGTACTTC. Translating gives CASSYGLAGSFQETQYF.

The rearrangement links TRBV9 to TRBJ1-3; 7 bases align to TRBD1. Looked up from germline, CDR1 is SGDLS and CDR2 is YYNGEE. The CDR3 has 16 amino acids. The ends lost 0 bases at V and 2 bases at J; junction bases unmatched: 5. CDR3 region: CASSVVPTGTGNTIYF. CDR3 nucleotides: TGTGCCAGCAGCGTAGTCCCGACAGGGACTGGAAACACCATATATTTT.

This rearrangement joins TRBV28 to TRBJ2-5; 7 bases match TRBD1. CDR1 and CDR2 (germline): MDHEN, SYDVKM. With V trimmed by 7 bases and J by 2 bases, 16 bases remained unmatched. The CDR3 is made up of 17 amino acids. The CDR3 bases are TGTGCCAGCATGCCCCCCAGGGTCTCAGGGGGACAAGAGACCCAGTACTTC. As protein: CASMPPRVSGGQETQYF.